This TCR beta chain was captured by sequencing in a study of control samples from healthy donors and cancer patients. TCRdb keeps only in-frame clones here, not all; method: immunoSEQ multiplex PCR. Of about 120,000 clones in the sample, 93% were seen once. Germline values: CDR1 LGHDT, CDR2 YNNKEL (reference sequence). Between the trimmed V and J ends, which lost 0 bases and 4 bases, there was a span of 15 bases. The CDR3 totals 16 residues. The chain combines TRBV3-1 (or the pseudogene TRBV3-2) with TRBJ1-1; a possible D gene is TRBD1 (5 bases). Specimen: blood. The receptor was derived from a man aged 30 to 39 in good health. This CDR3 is CASSQDLPGVVTEAFF. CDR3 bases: TGTGCCAGCAGCCAAGATCTTCCGGGGGTGGTCACTGAAGCTTTCTTT.